Listed below are T cell receptor beta chains from one sample, sequenced in a study of T cell responses to AZD1222 COVID-19 vaccine. Libraries were prepared by immunoSEQ multiplex PCR; TCRdb keeps only in-frame clonotypes and omits some of them. The repertoire consists of about 84,000 clones, with around 85% occurring once and the leading ten covering 12%. Material: peripheral blood, obtained 28 days after the second AZD1222 dose. These receptors all come from an adult who received the AZD1222 COVID-19 vaccine. Both conserved end residues are part of each CDR3. Clone size is shown for a subset of rows, as once, few, many or a class of expanded clone.

J,size,V,CDR3
TRBJ1-5,.,TRBV7-2,CASSPTGTSSNQPQHF
TRBJ1-3,.,TRBV5-5,CASSGGQRNTIYF
TRBJ2-7,.,TRBV7-9,CASSEGTSSYEQYF
TRBJ1-2,once,TRBV4-3,CASSQDAIRVYGYTF
TRBJ1-2,.,TRBV11-3,CASSSGQAGYTF
TRBJ1-4,.,TRBV7-8,CASSPGEKLFF
TRBJ2-3,.,TRBV19,CASRYSGSSAQYF
TRBJ1-1,.,TRBV28,CASSLLWEGTEAFF
TRBJ2-4,.,TRBV3-1/TRBV3-2,CASSQVSGSIQYF
TRBJ2-1,.,TRBV27,CASSLEWRDYNEQFF
TRBJ1-2,once,TRBV2,CASSVVGYGYTF
TRBJ1-3,.,TRBV7-8,CASSVGGGGGNTIYF
TRBJ2-5,.,TRBV4-2,CASSQGAGGRETQYF
TRBJ2-3,.,TRBV7-2,CASSQGQGWVDTQYF
TRBJ1-3,.,TRBV4-2,CASSQEGGAGNTIYF
TRBJ2-1,.,TRBV7-3,CASSPSPAANEQFF
TRBJ1-2,.,TRBV11-1,CASSFEDRGNGYTF
TRBJ1-1,.,TRBV3-1/TRBV3-2,CASSRTASWGNTEAFF
TRBJ1-2,.,TRBV19,CASNGRGNYGYTF
TRBJ2-1,.,TRBV23-1,CASSREGKPLSYNEQFF
TRBJ1-2,.,TRBV7-9,CASSLGQAVGYGYTF
TRBJ2-1,few,TRBV12-5,CASGRDLQPEQFF
TRBJ2-5,few,TRBV7-2,CASSLIETQYF
TRBJ2-3,few,TRBV12-5,CASGFGSISDTQYF